The clone carrying this TCR beta chain was counted a few times. Its antigen is not known. This sample was included in a study of identical twins. TCRdb fed the 5' RACE reads into MiXCR, producing one record per CDR3 protein. The sample has roughly 770,000 distinct CDR3 sequences, around a sixth seen once. Findings and limits, study-wide: Fewer insertions were carried by abundant cord blood beta clonotypes, but none was seen in memory repertoires.

These data were also filed under a second study, of T cells expressing NK-cell markers. From that paper: Dominance of the CD3+CD56-NKG2C+ fraction by these clonotypes also held in several donors.

The specimen sequenced was PBMCs. The clonotype was recovered from a woman between 18 and 29 years old in good health.

The CDR3, as DNA: TGTGCCTGGAGTGCAGGGGCAGGGTATGGCTACACCTTC. Translating gives CAWSAGAGYGYTF. The chain recombines TRBV30 with TRBJ1-2; possible D gene TRBD1, 6 bases. CDR1 is GTSNPN and CDR2 is SVGIG in the germline V gene (reference sequence). The germline V and J ends were trimmed by 1 base and 5 bases, with 11 bases remaining between them. The CDR3 extends over 13 amino acids.